This is a list of T cell receptor beta chains from one sample in a study of cytomegalovirus exposure and HLA in healthy donors. Data came from immunoSEQ multiplex PCR; TCRdb stores just in-frame clones and leaves some out. The top ten clones hold around 22% of a sample with roughly 90,000 clones, 74% of them seen once. The source material was PBMCs. These receptors were taken from a man under 40 in good health and CMV-seropositive. Both conserved end residues are part of each CDR3. The size field is filled for only some rows; it gives once, few, many or a size class.

abundance: .; len: 15; v_gene: TRBV4-3; j_gene: TRBJ2-5; CDR3aa: CASSPSKGIRETQYF
abundance: .; len: 13; v_gene: TRBV5-1; j_gene: TRBJ2-7; CDR3aa: CASSLTVYGEQYF
abundance: .; len: 16; v_gene: TRBV7-9; j_gene: TRBJ2-3; CDR3aa: CASSLGEGKITDTQYF
abundance: .; len: 13; v_gene: TRBV5-4; j_gene: TRBJ2-7; CDR3aa: CASSPQGTDEQYF
abundance: once; len: 17; v_gene: TRBV18; j_gene: TRBJ1-5; CDR3aa: CASSPPGSGGSNQPQHF
abundance: few; len: 14; v_gene: TRBV5-1; j_gene: TRBJ2-7; CDR3aa: CASSTWDSSYEQYF
abundance: .; len: 15; v_gene: TRBV18; j_gene: TRBJ2-7; CDR3aa: CASSDLVDSRYEQYF
abundance: .; len: 15; v_gene: TRBV4-2; j_gene: TRBJ2-7; CDR3aa: CASSQTSGSSYEQYF
abundance: .; len: 14; v_gene: TRBV10-1; j_gene: TRBJ2-3; CDR3aa: CASKGPSGTDTQYF
abundance: .; len: 15; v_gene: TRBV19; j_gene: TRBJ2-3; CDR3aa: CASSTRTGGTDTQYF
abundance: .; len: 13; v_gene: TRBV7-6; j_gene: TRBJ2-7; CDR3aa: CASSSTEQGEQYF
abundance: .; len: 13; v_gene: TRBV11-3; j_gene: TRBJ1-1; CDR3aa: CASSLVRDSEAFF
abundance: few; len: 14; v_gene: TRBV19; j_gene: TRBJ1-2; CDR3aa: CASSPSGRANGYTF
abundance: .; len: 15; v_gene: TRBV6-5; j_gene: TRBJ2-1; CDR3aa: CASRGTSGRGNEQFF
abundance: .; len: 15; v_gene: TRBV15; j_gene: TRBJ2-7; CDR3aa: CATSGSRDSSYEQYF
abundance: few; len: 12; v_gene: TRBV5-1; j_gene: TRBJ1-1; CDR3aa: CASSFGGGEAFF
abundance: .; len: 11; v_gene: TRBV19; j_gene: TRBJ2-5; CDR3aa: CASQTRETQYF
abundance: .; len: 13; v_gene: TRBV29-1; j_gene: TRBJ1-2; CDR3aa: CSVTGGADYGYPF
abundance: .; len: 13; v_gene: TRBV29-1; j_gene: TRBJ2-7; CDR3aa: CSVQTGQLGEQYF
abundance: .; len: 15; v_gene: TRBV19; j_gene: TRBJ2-1; CDR3aa: CASRLGLAGVNEQFF
abundance: once; len: 14; v_gene: TRBV27; j_gene: TRBJ2-7; CDR3aa: CASRSYSIPYEQYF
abundance: .; len: 15; v_gene: TRBV5-6; j_gene: TRBJ2-5; CDR3aa: CASSLLYRPQETQYF
abundance: .; len: 15; v_gene: TRBV15; j_gene: TRBJ2-5; CDR3aa: CATSRDPGLQETQYF
abundance: .; len: 18; v_gene: TRBV5-5; j_gene: TRBJ2-7; CDR3aa: CASSSSPQWTVVTYEQYF
abundance: .; len: 18; v_gene: TRBV4-1; j_gene: TRBJ2-2; CDR3aa: CASSPQRRGGLNTGELFF
abundance: .; len: 15; v_gene: TRBV6-5; j_gene: TRBJ2-3; CDR3aa: CASSYFPGTADTQYF
abundance: .; len: 17; v_gene: TRBV28; j_gene: TRBJ2-5; CDR3aa: CASSPLTGTGEATAQYF
abundance: .; len: 14; v_gene: TRBV7-3; j_gene: TRBJ1-1; CDR3aa: CARGTGRGLTEAFF
abundance: .; len: 15; v_gene: TRBV5-3; j_gene: TRBJ2-7; CDR3aa: CARSGPRDRGYEQYF
abundance: .; len: 14; v_gene: TRBV9; j_gene: TRBJ2-7; CDR3aa: CASSPRTLPREQYF
abundance: .; len: 14; v_gene: TRBV13; j_gene: TRBJ1-1; CDR3aa: CASSPGGSDTEAFF
abundance: .; len: 13; v_gene: TRBV5-5; j_gene: TRBJ1-2; CDR3aa: CASALGQGGGYTF
abundance: .; len: 16; v_gene: TRBV6-6; j_gene: TRBJ1-2; CDR3aa: CASSSGQAHIYYGYTF
abundance: .; len: 14; v_gene: TRBV18; j_gene: TRBJ1-2; CDR3aa: CASSTGQGNYGYTF
abundance: .; len: 15; v_gene: TRBV7-2; j_gene: TRBJ1-5; CDR3aa: CASSLTGGGHQPQHF
abundance: few; len: 15; v_gene: TRBV27; j_gene: TRBJ1-2; CDR3aa: CASSPRQGVNYGYTF
abundance: .; len: 16; v_gene: TRBV7-9; j_gene: TRBJ2-2; CDR3aa: CASSGRGGGVGGELFF
abundance: .; len: 14; v_gene: TRBV6-6; j_gene: TRBJ2-4; CDR3aa: CASSSGIAKNIQYF
abundance: few; len: 16; v_gene: TRBV7-9; j_gene: TRBJ2-1; CDR3aa: CASSYDRGSHANEQFF
abundance: .; len: 14; v_gene: TRBV29-1; j_gene: TRBJ2-7; CDR3aa: CSALGGREVHEQYF
abundance: .; len: 18; v_gene: TRBV11-2; j_gene: TRBJ2-5; CDR3aa: CASSYTSGGLGSQETQYF